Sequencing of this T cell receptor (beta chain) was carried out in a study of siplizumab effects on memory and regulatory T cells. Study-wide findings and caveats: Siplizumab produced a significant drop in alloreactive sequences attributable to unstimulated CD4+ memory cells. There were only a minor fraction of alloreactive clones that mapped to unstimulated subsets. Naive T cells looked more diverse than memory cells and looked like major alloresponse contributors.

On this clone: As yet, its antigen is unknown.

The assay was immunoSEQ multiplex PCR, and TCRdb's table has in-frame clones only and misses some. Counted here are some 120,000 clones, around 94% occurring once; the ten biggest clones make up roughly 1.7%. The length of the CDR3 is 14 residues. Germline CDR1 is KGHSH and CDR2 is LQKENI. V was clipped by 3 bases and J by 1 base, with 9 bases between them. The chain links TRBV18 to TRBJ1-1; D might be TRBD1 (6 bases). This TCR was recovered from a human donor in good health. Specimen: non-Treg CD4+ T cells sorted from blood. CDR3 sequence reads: CASSPPRGNTEAFF. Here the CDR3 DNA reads TGTGCCAGCTCACCGCCCAGGGGGAACACTGAAGCTTTCTTT. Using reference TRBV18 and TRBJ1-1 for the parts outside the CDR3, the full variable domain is NAGVMQNPRHLVRRRGQEARLRCSPMKGHSHVYWYRQLPEEGLKFMVYLQKENIIDESGMPKERFSAEFPKEGPSILRIQQVVRGDSAAYFCASSPPRGNTEAFFGQGTRLTVV.